This T cell receptor (beta chain) was observed in a study of neoadjuvant nivolumab and ipilimumab in lung cancer. Germline CDR1 is PRHDT and CDR2 is FYEKMQ (reference sequence). V was pared by 5 bases and J by 7 bases, with 17 bases between. There are 14 residues in the CDR3. This clone is judged medium-sized. Its antigen is still unknown. Study results and limitations: From pretherapy to surgery, tumor richness and clonality rose with dual therapy.

Clones were sequenced by immunoSEQ multiplex PCR, and TCRdb holds only the in-frame ones, with some missing. The sample holds tens of thousands of clones, 65% to 85% seen once. This TCR was recovered from an adult with non-small cell lung cancer. Here the sequenced sample was tumor tissue, taken after neoadjuvant nivolumab, alone or with ipilimumab, at or shortly before surgery. The chain has TRBV13 and TRBJ1-1; D remains unclear. CDR3 sequence reads: CASSKTLIGFEAFF. The CDR3 DNA follows: TGTGCCAGCAGCAAAACTTTAATAGGGTTTGAAGCTTTCTTT.